The 30 T cell receptor beta chains presented below share a single source sample, sequenced in a study of blood T cell repertoires in COVID-19. The table came from immunoSEQ multiplex PCR; TCRdb's copy has only in-frame clones and leaves some out. In the table there are over 110,000 clones, about 87% of which are singletons. The sequenced material came from peripheral blood. These receptors all stem from a human donor in a cohort sampled during active COVID-19.

The J gene is TRBJ1-2, the V gene TRBV6-1; TRBD1 is a possible D gene (6 bases). The CDR3 loop spans 15 amino acids. In germline, CDR1 is MNHNS, CDR2 SASEGT. The ends were cut back, 2 bases at V and 3 bases at J, with 13 bases in the middle. The CDR3 loop reads CASSEQGLIDYGYTF. DNA of the CDR3: TGTGCCAGCAGTGAACAGGGGCTAATCGACTATGGCTACACCTTC.

V and J are TRBV4-3 and TRBJ1-4; 10 nucleotides match TRBD1. Unmatched junction bases numbered 5, after V lost 3 bases and J lost 7 bases. CDR1 is LGHNA, CDR2 YSLEER, per germline. The CDR3 loop spans 15 amino acids. The CDR3 DNA reads TGCGCCAGCAGCCACCTGGACAGGGGGGGTGAAAAACTGTTTTTT. Encoded protein: CASSHLDRGGEKLFF.

The chain uses TRBV3-1 (or the pseudogene TRBV3-2) and TRBJ2-1; 10 bases align to TRBD2. CDR3 length: 16 amino acids. Germline CDR1 is LGHDT and CDR2 is YNNKEL (reference sequence). Trimming at V came to 4 bases and at J to 3 bases, leaving 6 bases not matched to a gene. The CDR3 DNA reads as TGTGCCAGCAGCCTTTCACTAGCGGGGCTCTACAATGAGCAGTTCTTC. It translates to CASSLSLAGLYNEQFF.

The chain is built from TRBV2 and TRBJ2-3; D remains unclear. Trimming cost V 3 bases and J 5 bases, with 9 bases left between them. CDR3 size: 13 residues. Germline V lookup: CDR1 SNHLY, CDR2 FYNNEI. In nucleotides, the CDR3 is TGTGCCAGCAGTGATCGGGTGAAAGATACGCAGTATTTT. Residues: CASSDRVKDTQYF.

The chain joins TRBV3-1 (or the pseudogene TRBV3-2) to TRBJ2-2; 10 nucleotides agree with TRBD1. Trimming removed 5 bases from V and 6 bases from J; junction bases left unmatched: 6. This CDR3 is built from 15 residues. CDR1 and CDR2 (germline): LGHDT, YNNKEL (reference sequence). This CDR3 is CASSRQGALAGELFF. As DNA, the CDR3 is TGTGCCAGCAGCAGACAGGGGGCGCTGGCCGGGGAGCTGTTTTTT.

This chain connects TRBV28 to TRBJ1-5; 7 positions agree with TRBD1. This CDR3 is 14 amino acids long. CDR1 and CDR2 from the germline V gene are MDHEN and SYDVKM. V lost 4 bases to trimming and J lost 4 bases; unmatched junction nucleotides: 4. CDR3: CASSSPQGNQPQHF. The CDR3 DNA sequence: TGTGCCAGCAGTTCCCCACAGGGGAATCAGCCCCAGCATTTT.

The chain carries TRBV14 and TRBJ2-1; TRBD2 matches at 7 bases. There are 22 residues in the CDR3. The junction had 26 bases not matched to a gene; V was cut back by 2 bases and J by 4 bases. In germline, CDR1 is SGHDN, CDR2 FVKESK. The CDR3 here is CASSQSESLAAFASGSYNEQFF. The CDR3 DNA sequence: TGTGCCAGCAGCCAATCGGAGTCCCTAGCGGCGTTCGCGTCCGGGTCTTACAATGAGCAGTTCTTC.

The chain recombines TRBV10-3 with TRBJ1-6, with 7 bases aligning to TRBD1. CDR3 length: 15 amino acids. V was clipped by 2 bases and J by 6 bases; unmatched bases: 4. Germline V lookup: CDR1 ENHRY, CDR2 SYGVKD. The CDR3 sequence: CAISEGTASNSPLHF. The CDR3 nucleotides are TGTGCCATCAGTGAGGGGACAGCGAGTAATTCACCCCTCCACTTT.

This chain uses TRBV19 with TRBJ2-1; no reliable D call. From germline, CDR1 is LNHDA and CDR2 SQIVND (reference sequence). CDR3 length: 15 amino acids. Trimming stripped 5 bases from V and 8 bases from J, with 19 bases between. As DNA, the CDR3 is TGTGCCAGTAGTCCCCAACGGCAGGCGATGGATGAGCAGTTCTTC. Its translation: CASSPQRQAMDEQFF.

The genes are TRBV4-3 and TRBJ2-1, with 7 bases that match TRBD2. Looked up from germline, CDR1 is LGHNA and CDR2 is YSLEER. The CDR3 is made up of 14 amino acids. Trimming cost V 0 bases and J 10 bases; bases outside gene matches: 6. DNA of the CDR3: TGCGCCAGCAGCCAAGATCGCCTAGCGGACGAGCAGTTCTTC. Its protein product is CASSQDRLADEQFF.

The chain combines TRBV7-6 with TRBJ2-3, with a weak D call TRBD1 (6 bases). The CDR3 extends over 15 amino acids. Germline lookup yields CDR1 SGHVS and CDR2 FNYEAQ. The V end lost 4 bases, the J end lost 1 base, and 12 bases lay between the germline ends. This CDR3 reads CASSSGVGGTDTQYF. The DNA of the CDR3 is TGTGCCAGCAGCTCAGGGGTAGGCGGCACAGATACGCAGTATTTT.

The chain has TRBV27 and TRBJ2-7; 11 bases agree with TRBD2. V lost 5 bases to trimming and J lost 4 bases; unmatched junction nucleotides: 13. Germline lookup yields CDR1 MNHEY and CDR2 SMNVEV (reference sequence). This CDR3 is built from 17 residues. The CDR3 coding sequence is TGTGCCAGCAGTCTACGAGGGACTAGCGGCCCACAATACGAGCAGTACTTC. Amino acids: CASSLRGTSGPQYEQYF.

The gene calls are TRBV2 and TRBJ2-3, with TRBD1 matching over 8 bases. The CDR3 runs to 19 residues. Germline-derived CDR1 and CDR2 are SNHLY and FYNNEI. The V and J ends lost 5 bases and 0 bases, in that order; junction bases with no gene match: 16. DNA for the CDR3: TGTGCCAGCAGTCGTACCAATGGGGGTTACAGGGGGAGCACAGATACGCAGTATTTT. It is translated as CASSRTNGGYRGSTDTQYF. Filled out from reference TRBV2 and TRBJ2-3, the complete variable domain reads EPEVTQTPSHQVTQMGQEVILRCVPISNHLYFYWYRQILGQKVEFLVSFYNNEISEKSEIFDDQFSVERPDGSNFTLKIRSTKLEDSAMYFCASSRTNGGYRGSTDTQYFGPGTRLTVL.

This rearrangement joins TRBV2 to TRBJ1-1; no firm D call. Trimming removed 4 bases from V and 7 bases from J, with 7 bases in between. Germline loops: CDR1 SNHLY, CDR2 FYNNEI. The CDR3 has 11 amino acids. The CDR3 nucleotides read TGTGCCAGCAGTGTCAAGCGTGAAGCTTTCTTT. Translating it yields CASSVKREAFF. Full variable domain (outside the CDR3, taken from reference TRBV2 and TRBJ1-1): EPEVTQTPSHQVTQMGQEVILRCVPISNHLYFYWYRQILGQKVEFLVSFYNNEISEKSEIFDDQFSVERPDGSNFTLKIRSTKLEDSAMYFCASSVKREAFFGQGTRLTVV.

This chain connects TRBV5-4 to TRBJ2-2, with 8 bases fitting TRBD2. V lost 3 bases to trimming and J lost 5 bases; unmatched junction nucleotides: 6. This CDR3 contains 15 residues. Looked up from germline, CDR1 is SGHNT and CDR2 is YYREEE (reference sequence). The CDR3 here is CASSWSAGETGELFF. CDR3 DNA: TGTGCCAGCAGCTGGTCAGCGGGGGAGACCGGGGAGCTGTTTTTT.

The rearrangement joins TRBV29-1 to TRBJ1-3; no definite D call. Trimming left V 5 bases short and J 4 bases short, with 6 bases between. Per germline, CDR1 SQVTM and CDR2 ANQGSEA. CDR3 length: 11 amino acids. The CDR3 protein is CSVSGGNTIYF. The CDR3 nucleotides are TGCAGCGTTTCCGGGGGAAACACCATATATTTT.

The chain employs TRBV7-7 and TRBJ2-5; tentatively, D is TRBD1 (6 bases). CDR3 length equals 16 residues. From germline, CDR1 is SSHAT and CDR2 FNYEAQ (reference sequence). Trimming took 5 bases from V and 7 from J, leaving 23 bases between them. The CDR3 region has the DNA TGTGCCAGCAGCACTTCGGGACACCCTTTCAAAGGGACCCAGTACTTC. Translated: CASSTSGHPFKGTQYF.

The V gene is TRBV9, the J gene TRBJ2-5; TRBD2 aligns across 11 bases. The CDR3 is 14 residues long. The J segment lost 4 bases and the V segment lost 3 bases, leaving 2 bases of the junction unmatched. Germline-derived CDR1 and CDR2 are SGDLS and YYNGEE. CDR3 nucleotides: TGTGCCAGCAGCGGAGGACTAGCGGGAGAGACCCAGTACTTC. Amino acid sequence: CASSGGLAGETQYF.

This chain uses TRBV5-6 with TRBJ1-5; D is unclear. The CDR3 runs 14 residues. Germline-derived CDR1 and CDR2 are SGHDT and YYEEEE. V dropped 0 bases and J dropped 7 bases, with 11 bases sitting between them. CDR3 DNA sequence: TGTGCCAGCAGCTTGGGGCGCTCCGGGCAGCCCCAGCATTTT. Protein: CASSLGRSGQPQHF.

The chain has TRBV29-1 and TRBJ1-2; 10 bases map to TRBD1. From germline, CDR1 is SQVTM and CDR2 ANQGSEA. This CDR3 spans 13 amino acids. After removal of 1 base from V and 6 bases from J, the junction contained 2 bases not matched to a gene. The CDR3: CSVEVDRGHGYTF. The CDR3 coding sequence is TGCAGCGTTGAAGTAGACAGGGGGCATGGCTACACCTTC.

This rearrangement joins TRBV13 to TRBJ2-5, with 9 positions matching TRBD1. With V trimmed by 5 bases and J by 4 bases, 8 bases remained unmatched. The CDR3 spans 15 residues. Germline V lookup: CDR1 PRHDT, CDR2 FYEKMQ (reference sequence). CDR3 DNA sequence: TGTGCCAGCAGCCGGACAGGGGCCGCTATAGAGACCCAGTACTTC. It specifies CASSRTGAAIETQYF. Full variable domain (remainder filled in from reference TRBV13 and TRBJ2-5): AAGVIQSPRHLIKEKRETATLKCYPIPRHDTVYWYQQGPGQDPQFLISFYEKMQSDKGSIPDRFSAQQFSDYHSELNMSSLELGDSALYFCASSRTGAAIETQYFGPGTRLLVL.

Comments on this clone: Other nucleotide sequences from this sample produce the same CDR3. The chain carries TRBV7-3 and TRBJ2-3, with D tentatively TRBD1 (6 bases). The CDR3 runs to 15 residues. V lost 2 bases, J lost 1 base, and 10 bases lay in between. Germline V gene lookup returns CDR1 SGHTA and CDR2 FQGTGA. DNA for the CDR3: TGTGCCAGCAGCTTAGGGGCAGGGGGCACAGATACGCAGTATTTT. It translates to CASSLGAGGTDTQYF.

V usage is TRBV7-2 and J usage is TRBJ1-2; a possible D gene is TRBD1 (6 bases). There are 13 residues in the CDR3. Deletions cut 3 bases from V and 4 bases from J, with 9 bases between. Germline CDR1 and CDR2: SGHTA and FQGNSA. CDR3 sequence (DNA): TGTGCCAGCAGCTTGGACAGATTCTATGGCTACACCTTC. This encodes CASSLDRFYGYTF.

J is TRBJ2-7 and V is TRBV5-1, with D perhaps matching TRBD2 (7 bases). The germline V and J ends were trimmed by 3 bases and 5 bases, with 15 bases remaining between them. This CDR3 has 14 amino acids. The germline V gene encodes CDR1 SGHRS and CDR2 YFSETQ. This CDR3 reads CASSYKGGADEQYF. The DNA of the CDR3 is TGCGCCAGCAGCTATAAAGGGGGGGCCGACGAGCAGTACTTC.

The rearrangement links TRBV4-3 to TRBJ1-1; no firm D call. Trimming cost V 3 bases and J 4 bases, with 15 bases left between them. Germline values: CDR1 LGHNA, CDR2 YSLEER. The length of the CDR3 is 15 residues. The CDR3, as DNA: TGCGCCAGCAGCCAGGTCGGCAGGCGTAGCACTGAAGCTTTCTTT. This codes for CASSQVGRRSTEAFF.

The rearrangement uses TRBV4-2 and TRBJ2-6; tentative D call: TRBD2 (5 bases). The CDR3 runs to 18 residues. Trimming took off 1 base at V and 4 bases at J, with 17 bases between the two ends. Germline V gives CDR1 LGHNA, CDR2 YNFKEQ. The CDR3 loop reads CASSQGGSTLLGANVLTF. In DNA form, the CDR3 reads TGTGCCAGCAGCCAAGGAGGGAGTACGCTCTTGGGGGCCAACGTCCTGACTTTC.

The chain couples TRBV30 to TRBJ1-5; D not resolved. The CDR3 totals 13 residues. CDR1 is GTSNPN and CDR2 is SVGIG in the germline V gene (reference sequence). Trimming took off 3 bases at V and 0 bases at J, with 6 bases between the two ends. The CDR3 DNA follows: TGTGCCTGGAGCAGAAATAGCAATCAGCCCCAGCATTTT. Translated: CAWSRNSNQPQHF.

This clone is medium-sized by share. This chain uses TRBV6-5 with TRBJ2-1, with D perhaps matching TRBD1 (5 bases). The CDR3 length is 15 residues. V was clipped by 2 bases and J by 8 bases, with 16 bases between them. Germline V CDR1 and CDR2: MNHEY, SVGAGI. The DNA for the CDR3 is TGTGCCAGCAGTTACGGTCGGCAGGGAACAGATGAGCAGTTCTTC. It encodes CASSYGRQGTDEQFF.

The chain joins TRBV12-5 to TRBJ2-3, with D perhaps matching TRBD1 (6 bases). Germline V gene lookup returns CDR1 LGHNT and CDR2 FRNRAP. There are 14 residues in the CDR3. Trimming stripped 10 bases from V and 3 bases from J, with 17 bases between. The CDR3 DNA reads TGTGCTACCGCTGTGGCAGGGGCAACAGATACGCAGTATTTT. Translating gives CATAVAGATDTQYF.

The V gene is TRBV5-1, the J gene TRBJ2-5, with 15 positions matching TRBD2. Germline loops: CDR1 SGHRS, CDR2 YFSETQ. This CDR3 has 17 amino acids. The V gene end was trimmed by 4 bases and the J gene end by 3 bases; junction bases not matched to a gene: 7. The CDR3: CASSPGLAGGVKETQYF. In DNA form, the CDR3 reads TGCGCCAGCAGCCCGGGACTAGCGGGGGGAGTTAAAGAGACCCAGTACTTC. Full variable domain (missing parts from reference TRBV5-1 and TRBJ2-5): KAGVTQTPRYLIKTRGQQVTLSCSPISGHRSVSWYQQTPGQGLQFLFEYFSETQRNKGNFPGRFSGRQFSNSRSEMNVSTLELGDSALYLCASSPGLAGGVKETQYFGPGTRLLVL.